Sequencing of this T cell receptor (beta chain) was carried out in a study of cytomegalovirus exposure and HLA in healthy donors. Study observations and caveats: It was confirmed in vitro that three of the CMV-associated chains were specific for CMV antigens. According to reports, the classifier identified cytomegalovirus status with high specificity and sensitivity. The study recorded over 150 TCR beta chains that were cytomegalovirus-associated. TCR clusters originating in the first cohort tended to co-occur in the approximately 120 validation repertoires, according to a later analysis.

The CDR3 is 11 residues long. Germline loops: CDR1 GTSNPN, CDR2 SVGIG (reference sequence). Worth noting for this clone: Its matching antigen is unknown.

TCRdb's copy holds only in-frame clones and misses some; the assay was immunoSEQ multiplex PCR. The sample includes approximately 160,000 clones, about 89% of them seen just once. Sequenced sample: PBMCs. This clonotype was sampled from a woman aged 18-30 years in good health and CMV-seropositive. The V call is TRBV30, the J call TRBJ2-5; D gene ambiguous. Judging by the DNA end, TRBJ2-7 fits better; the J call may be wrong. The CDR3 sequence is CAMGQAYEQYF. The CDR3 DNA sequence: TGTGCCATGGGCCAAGCCTACGAGCAGTACTTC.